Detailed here is one T cell receptor (beta chain). Its antigen remains unidentified. This CDR3 is also generated by other DNA sequences in the sample. Data came from immunoSEQ multiplex PCR; TCRdb stores just in-frame clones and leaves some out. Counted here are 950,000 to 1,100,000 clones, 65% to 80% occurring once; the ten biggest clones make up approximately 1.3%. The CDR3 sequence is 15 residues long. Per the germline V gene, CDR1 is SGHRS and CDR2 is YFSETQ. V lost 4 bases to trimming and J lost 8 bases; unmatched junction nucleotides: 6. This sample was taken from a study of shared clonotypes between healthy human individuals. Study-level findings and limits: Since donors were few, the genetic and exposure-history diversity represented was limited.

The sequenced sample consisted of memory CD4+ T cells sorted from blood. Indicated subset: CD45RA-negative fraction. The chain couples TRBV5-1 to TRBJ2-1, with TRBD2 matching over 13 bases. The TCR comes from a man aged 18 to 29 in good health. In DNA form, the CDR3 reads TGCGCCAGCAGCCTCCGACTAGCGGGGGGCGATGAGCAGTTCTTC. It encodes CASSLRLAGGDEQFF.